These T cell receptor beta chains were read from a single sample in a study of identical twins. TCRdb reprocessed the 5' RACE reads via MiXCR and lists one record per CDR3 protein. The sample includes approximately 1.8 million distinct CDR3 sequences, roughly a third seen only once; the top ten take over 0.25%. Sequences were obtained from cord blood. The origin of the receptors is a newborn girl in good health. Each CDR3 is given without its conserved first and last residue. D genes are given only for firm matches.

v_call d_call cdr3_aa
TRBV15 . ATSRDRRENTEAF
TRBV12-3/TRBV12-4 . ASKETYEQF
TRBV18 . ASSPRTSDTQY
TRBV21-1 . ASSNGTSCTGELF
TRBV28 . ASSYRTRPDTQY
TRBV7-9 TRBD1 ASRGDRGGIYNEQF
TRBV11-2 . ASSAPLRRTDTQY
TRBV4-1 . ASSLRTSGQPQH
TRBV7-2 . ASSFLGATSGYT
TRBV6-6 TRBD2 ASSSSGVRDTQY
TRBV23-1 TRBD1 ASSHPTGGFSYEQY
TRBV20-1 TRBD1 SARDRDRPYGYT
TRBV24-1 . ATSDHGNIQY
TRBV6-1 TRBD1 ASGTDNQPQH
TRBV4-1 . ASSRGLPQDTQY
TRBV6-1 . ASSEARRWNTEAF
TRBV12-3/TRBV12-4 TRBD2 ASSLGTSGRRSSYEQY
TRBV10-3 . AISGDISSYEQY
TRBV12-3/TRBV12-4 . ASSPGRNLNEQF
TRBV7-6 . ASSPRLLTVVKEDTQY
TRBV20-1 TRBD2 SASGGVWNEQF
TRBV2 TRBD2 ASSEPGLAGNTGELF
TRBV7-2 TRBD2 ASSQVTSPVIVEQF
TRBV5-5 . ASSLGAVGGTEAF
TRBV4-1 . ASSQDGVSNQPQH
TRBV3-1 TRBD2 ASSQGSGRYEQY
TRBV12-3/TRBV12-4 . ASSLAPQSYQPQH
TRBV29-1 TRBD1 SGIRTGAYITDTQY
TRBV3-1 TRBD2 ASSQGTPGTRADTQY
TRBV9 TRBD2 ASTGTSGSGGTDTQY
TRBV4-2 . ASSQGTGYSYT
TRBV10-3 TRBD2 AISDQTSAGGELF
TRBV12-3/TRBV12-4 . ATRGGSNQPQH
TRBV24-1 . ATSSGPSTDTQY
TRBV28 TRBD2 ASSLWTSGRGGNEQF
TRBV7-2 . ASSFMGGSNQPQH
TRBV28 . ASSLPQENGYQH
TRBV5-1 . ASSLTGGSTYNEQF
TRBV5-1 TRBD2 ASSLGLAGGPLYNEQF
TRBV4-1 . ASSQDLNRDEQY